The rows below give T cell receptor beta chains drawn from one sample of a study of blood T cell repertoires in COVID-19. Sequenced by immunoSEQ multiplex PCR; TCRdb stores in-frame clones only, minus some. The sample has approximately 360,000 clones, roughly four fifths seen once. Sequencing input: PBMCs or T cells enriched from blood (not recorded which). These receptors were taken from a woman between 50 and 59 years old who had recovered from COVID-19. Each CDR3 is given with its conserved first and last residue. A D gene is named only where the DNA matches it firmly. Not every row has a clone size; where given, it reads once, few, many or a size class.

NA | TRBJ2-5 | NA | TRBV5-3 | TGTGCCAGAAGCTTCCGGGACAAAAGAGAAGAGACCCAGTACTTC | CARSFRDKREETQYF
TRBD1 | TRBJ1-3 | once | TRBV19 | TGTGCCAGTAGTATCTTCGGACAGGGCTCTGGAAACACCATATATTTT | CASSIFGQGSGNTIYF
TRBD2 | TRBJ2-2 | NA | TRBV5-1 | TGCGCCAGCAGCTCGCCGGGACTAGCGGCCGCGAACACCGGGGAGCTGTTTTTT | CASSSPGLAAANTGELFF
TRBD2 | TRBJ2-2 | NA | TRBV14 | TGTGCCAGCAGCCGGACTAGCCCTCGAACCGGGGAGCTGTTTTTT | CASSRTSPRTGELFF
TRBD1 | TRBJ1-6 | NA | TRBV2 | TGTGCCAGCACCGACCGGGGGGGACAGGGCTTCTCCTATAATTCACCCCTCCACTTT | CASTDRGGQGFSYNSPLHF
NA | TRBJ1-2 | NA | TRBV2 | TGTGCCAGCAAGACAGGAAATAACTATGGCTACACCTTC | CASKTGNNYGYTF
NA | TRBJ2-5 | NA | TRBV19 | TGTGCCAGTAGTATAGGTAGAGGGGAGACCCAGTACTTC | CASSIGRGETQYF
NA | TRBJ1-1 | NA | TRBV10-3 | TGTGCCATCAGGACAGGAGAGAACACTGAAGCTTTCTTT | CAIRTGENTEAFF
NA | TRBJ1-2 | NA | TRBV9 | TGTGCCAGCAGCGGAGAGGGGGAGAGCTATGGCTACACCTTC | CASSGEGESYGYTF
NA | TRBJ1-6 | NA | TRBV30 | TGTGCCTGGACCCAATCCTCGGGGGGCTATAATTCACCCCTCCACTTT | CAWTQSSGGYNSPLHF